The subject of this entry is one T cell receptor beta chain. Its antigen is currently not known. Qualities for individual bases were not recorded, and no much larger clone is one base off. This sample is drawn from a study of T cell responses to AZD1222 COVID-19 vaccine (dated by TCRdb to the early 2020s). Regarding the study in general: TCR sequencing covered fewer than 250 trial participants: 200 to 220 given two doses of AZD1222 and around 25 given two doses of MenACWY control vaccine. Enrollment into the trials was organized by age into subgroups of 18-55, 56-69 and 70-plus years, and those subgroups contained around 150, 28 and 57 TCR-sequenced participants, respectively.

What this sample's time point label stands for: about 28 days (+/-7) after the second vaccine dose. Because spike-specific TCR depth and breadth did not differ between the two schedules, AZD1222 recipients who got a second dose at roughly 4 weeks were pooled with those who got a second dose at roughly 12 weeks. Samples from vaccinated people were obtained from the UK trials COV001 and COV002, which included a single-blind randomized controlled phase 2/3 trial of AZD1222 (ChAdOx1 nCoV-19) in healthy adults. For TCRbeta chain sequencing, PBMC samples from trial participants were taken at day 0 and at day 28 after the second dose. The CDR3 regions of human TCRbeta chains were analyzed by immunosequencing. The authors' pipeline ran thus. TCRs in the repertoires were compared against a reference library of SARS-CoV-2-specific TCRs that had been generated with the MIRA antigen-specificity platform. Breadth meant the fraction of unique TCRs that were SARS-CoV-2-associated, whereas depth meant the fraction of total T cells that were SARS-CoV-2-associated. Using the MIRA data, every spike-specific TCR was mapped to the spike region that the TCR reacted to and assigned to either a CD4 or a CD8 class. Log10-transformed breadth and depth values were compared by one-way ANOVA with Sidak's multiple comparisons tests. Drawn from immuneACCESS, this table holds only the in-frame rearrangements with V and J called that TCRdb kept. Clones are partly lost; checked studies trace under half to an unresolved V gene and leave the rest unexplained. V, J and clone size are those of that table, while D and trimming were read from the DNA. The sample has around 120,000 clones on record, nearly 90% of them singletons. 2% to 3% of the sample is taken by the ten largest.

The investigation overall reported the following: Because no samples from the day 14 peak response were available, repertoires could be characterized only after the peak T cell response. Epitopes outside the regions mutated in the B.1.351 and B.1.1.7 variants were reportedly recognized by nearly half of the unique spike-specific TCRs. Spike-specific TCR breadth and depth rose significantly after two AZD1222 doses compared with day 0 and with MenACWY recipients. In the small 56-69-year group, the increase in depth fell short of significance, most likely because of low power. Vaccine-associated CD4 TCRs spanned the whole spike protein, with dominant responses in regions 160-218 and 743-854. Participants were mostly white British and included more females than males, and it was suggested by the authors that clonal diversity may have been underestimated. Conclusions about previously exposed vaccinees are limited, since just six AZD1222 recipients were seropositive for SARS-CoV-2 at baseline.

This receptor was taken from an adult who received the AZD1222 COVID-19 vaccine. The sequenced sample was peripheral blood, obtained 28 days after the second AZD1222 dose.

The DNA sequence is TGTGCCTGGAGTGTAGACAGCTATGGCTACACCTTC. It encodes CAWSVDSYGYTF. Recombination connected TRBV30 to TRBJ1-2, with TRBD1 perhaps the D gene, on 5 matching bases. V is reduced by 0 bases and J by 4 bases, leaving a spacing of 6 bases between them. Spanning cysteine to phenylalanine, the CDR3 consists of 12 amino acids. Here the CDR3 DNA is all that survives: 36 bases in frame from base 1. Via the germline V gene (reference sequence), CDR1 is GTSNPN and CDR2 SVGIG.